The source of this T cell receptor (beta chain) is a study of CD8 T cells in Susac syndrome. Random hexamers primed reverse transcription of about 0.5 to 1 ug RNA. One entry per CDR3 protein results from TCRdb running MiXCR on the immunoSEQ multiplex PCR reads. The repertoire consists of about 190,000 distinct CDR3 sequences, with around 93% occurring once and the leading ten covering 0.15% to 0.2%. Whole-study findings and limits: In total CD8+ repertoires, roughly 16 Susac-specific public clones were found, and CD8+ TEMRA repertoires had roughly five. TEMRA cells and active patients showed peak Susac CD8+ clonal expansion.

Notes on this clonotype: Antigen: not known.

This CDR3 contains 16 residues. Germline CDR1 DFQATT, CDR2 SNEGSKA (reference sequence). The V gene end was trimmed by 6 bases and the J gene end by 5 bases; junction bases not matched to a gene: 14. The sequenced sample consisted of CD8+ T cells from PBMCs. The clonotype originates from a human donor with Susac syndrome. V usage is TRBV20-1 and J usage is TRBJ2-2; the match to TRBD1 covers 8 bases. The CDR3 DNA is TGCAGTGCCCCGCCAATAGACAGGGGCGAGACCGGGGAGCTGTTTTTT. This gives the protein CSAPPIDRGETGELFF.